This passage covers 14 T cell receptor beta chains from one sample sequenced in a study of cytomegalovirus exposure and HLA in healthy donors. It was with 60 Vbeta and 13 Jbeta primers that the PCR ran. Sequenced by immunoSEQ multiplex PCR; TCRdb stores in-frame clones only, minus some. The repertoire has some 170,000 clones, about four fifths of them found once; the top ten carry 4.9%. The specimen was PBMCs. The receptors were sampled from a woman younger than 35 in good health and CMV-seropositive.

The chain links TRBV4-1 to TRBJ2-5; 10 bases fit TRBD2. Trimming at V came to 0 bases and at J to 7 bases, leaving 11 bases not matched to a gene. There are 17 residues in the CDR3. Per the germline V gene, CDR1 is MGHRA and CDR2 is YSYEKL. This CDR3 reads CASSQDFLAGVSGTQYF. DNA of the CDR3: TGCGCCAGCAGCCAAGATTTCCTAGCGGGGGTTTCAGGGACCCAGTACTTC.

The CDR3 DNA reads as TGTGCCAGTAGTATTTGGGCCAGATCGAGCTCCTATAATTCACCCCTCCACTTT. Translating gives CASSIWARSSSYNSPLHF. This chain connects TRBV19 to TRBJ1-6; D is unresolved. This CDR3 is 18 amino acids long. Germline-derived CDR1 and CDR2 are LNHDA and SQIVND (reference sequence). V dropped 3 bases and J dropped 0 bases, with 15 bases sitting between them.

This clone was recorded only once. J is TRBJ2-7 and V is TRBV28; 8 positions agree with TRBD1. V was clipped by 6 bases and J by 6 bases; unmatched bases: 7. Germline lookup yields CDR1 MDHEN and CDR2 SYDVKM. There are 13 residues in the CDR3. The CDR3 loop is CASSRTGSGEQYF. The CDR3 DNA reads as TGTGCCAGCAGCAGGACAGGGAGTGGCGAGCAGTACTTC.

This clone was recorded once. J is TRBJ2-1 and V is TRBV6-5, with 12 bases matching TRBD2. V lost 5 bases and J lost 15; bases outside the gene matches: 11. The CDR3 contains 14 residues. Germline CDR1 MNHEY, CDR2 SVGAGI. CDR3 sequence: CASSEETSGGLGFF. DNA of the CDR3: TGTGCCAGCAGTGAAGAGACTAGCGGGGGTCTAGGGTTCTTC.

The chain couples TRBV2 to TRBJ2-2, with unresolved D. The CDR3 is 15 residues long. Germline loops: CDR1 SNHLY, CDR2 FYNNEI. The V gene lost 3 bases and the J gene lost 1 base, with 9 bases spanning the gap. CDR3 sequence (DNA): TGTGCCAGCAGTGAGAGTACTCAGAACACCGGGGAGCTGTTTTTT. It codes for CASSESTQNTGELFF.

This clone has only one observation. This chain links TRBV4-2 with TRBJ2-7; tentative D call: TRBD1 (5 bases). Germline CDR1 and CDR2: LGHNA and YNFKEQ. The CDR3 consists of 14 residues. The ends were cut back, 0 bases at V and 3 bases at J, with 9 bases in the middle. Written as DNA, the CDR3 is TGTGCCAGCAGCCAAGATATGACAGTCTACGAGCAGTACTTC. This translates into CASSQDMTVYEQYF.

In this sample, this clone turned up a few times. CDR3 coding DNA: TGTGCCAGCAGTGAGCATAGCAATCAGCCCCAGCATTTT. Translated, it gives CASSEHSNQPQHF. This chain connects TRBV11-1 to TRBJ1-5; D remains unclear. CDR1 SGHAT and CDR2 FQDESV come from the germline V gene (reference sequence). Between the trimmed V and J ends, which lost 6 bases and 0 bases, there was a span of 6 bases. The CDR3 contains 13 residues.

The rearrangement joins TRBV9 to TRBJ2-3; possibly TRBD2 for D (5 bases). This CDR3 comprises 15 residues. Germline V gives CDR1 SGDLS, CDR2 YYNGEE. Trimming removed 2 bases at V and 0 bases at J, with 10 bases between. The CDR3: CASSVGVGSTDTQYF. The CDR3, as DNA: TGTGCCAGCAGCGTCGGGGTCGGGAGCACAGATACGCAGTATTTT.

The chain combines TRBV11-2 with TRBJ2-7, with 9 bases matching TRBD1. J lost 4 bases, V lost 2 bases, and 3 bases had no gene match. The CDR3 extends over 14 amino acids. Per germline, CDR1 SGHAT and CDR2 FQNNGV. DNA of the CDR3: TGTGCCAGCAGCTTAAACGGACAGGGGTACGAGCAGTACTTC. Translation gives CASSLNGQGYEQYF.

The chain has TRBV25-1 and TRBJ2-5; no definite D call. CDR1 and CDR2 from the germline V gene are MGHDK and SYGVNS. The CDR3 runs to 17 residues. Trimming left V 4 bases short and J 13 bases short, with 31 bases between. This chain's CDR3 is CASSVHESLPRTAVGYF. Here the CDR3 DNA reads TGTGCCAGCAGTGTACACGAATCCTTGCCCCGAACAGCAGTTGGGTACTTC.

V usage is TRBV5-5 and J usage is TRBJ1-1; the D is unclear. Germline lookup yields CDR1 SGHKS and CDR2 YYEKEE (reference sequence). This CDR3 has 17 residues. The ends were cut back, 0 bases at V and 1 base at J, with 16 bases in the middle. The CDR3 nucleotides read TGTGCCAGCAGCTTGGCCTCTTCGGTAAGACAGAACACTGAAGCTTTCTTT. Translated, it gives CASSLASSVRQNTEAFF.

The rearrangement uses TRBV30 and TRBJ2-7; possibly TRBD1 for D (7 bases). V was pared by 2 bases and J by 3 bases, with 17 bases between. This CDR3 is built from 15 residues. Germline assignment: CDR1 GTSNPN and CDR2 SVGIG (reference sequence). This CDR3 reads CAWSQTGRRIYEQYF. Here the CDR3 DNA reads TGTGCCTGGAGTCAGACAGGGAGGCGAATCTACGAGCAGTACTTC.

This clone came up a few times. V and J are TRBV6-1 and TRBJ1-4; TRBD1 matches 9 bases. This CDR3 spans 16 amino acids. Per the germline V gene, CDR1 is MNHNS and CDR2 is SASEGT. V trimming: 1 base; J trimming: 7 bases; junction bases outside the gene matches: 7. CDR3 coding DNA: TGTGCCAGCAGTGAAGTACAGGGACAGGGAAGTGAAAAACTGTTTTTT. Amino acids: CASSEVQGQGSEKLFF.

CDR3 protein: CASSAGLVENSEQYF. CDR3 in DNA: TGCGCCAGCAGCGCGGGACTAGTGGAGAATTCTGAGCAGTACTTC. This chain uses TRBV10-1 with TRBJ2-7; 8 nucleotides match TRBD2. V was clipped by 6 bases and J by 7 bases; unmatched bases: 14. The CDR3 is 15 residues long. Germline CDR1 WNHNN, CDR2 SYGVQD (reference sequence).